A single T cell receptor beta chain is shown here with its context. What it binds is not known. TCRdb keeps only in-frame clones here, not all; method: immunoSEQ multiplex PCR. The data contain tens of thousands of clones, roughly 93% of them singletons. On the day of bone marrow donation, the related graft donor provided peripheral blood. The data were obtained in a study of T cells after posttransplantation cyclophosphamide. Overall study results and limits: Skin or GI-infiltrating T cells shared few TRB sequences with blood.

The receptor was isolated from a woman aged 25 to 39 in good health and a related stem cell transplant donor. Sample: PBMCs.

CDR3 loop: CASSSHPSSYNEQFF. The CDR3 region has the DNA TGTGCCAGCAGTTCGCACCCGAGCTCCTACAATGAGCAGTTCTTC. V and J are TRBV2 and TRBJ2-1; D is unclear. The CDR3 length is 15 residues. Germline V gene lookup returns CDR1 SNHLY and CDR2 FYNNEI. Trimming left V 5 bases short and J 0 bases short, with 11 bases between.